These 28 T cell receptor beta chains were sequenced from one sample in a study of T cell repertoires in cytomegalovirus infection. TCRdb processed the reads anew with MiXCR; each CDR3 protein has one entry. Among about 260,000 distinct CDR3 sequences listed, approximately 13% were seen once. Input material: PBMCs. These receptors were taken from a human donor in good health (CMV status not recorded). Some clones in this sample may be carry-over from other donors' samples.

This clonotype was seen many times. This rearrangement joins TRBV7-9 to TRBJ2-1; possible D gene TRBD2, 6 bases. The CDR3 loop spans 14 amino acids. Looked up from germline, CDR1 is SEHNR and CDR2 is FQNEAQ (reference sequence). V was trimmed by 5 bases and J by 8 bases, leaving 16 bases between them. CDR3 protein: CASSRDSKWDEQFF. DNA of the CDR3: TGTGCCAGCAGCAGGGACTCCAAGTGGGATGAGCAGTTCTTC.

This rearrangement joins TRBV6-2 or TRBV6-3 to TRBJ2-2; D unresolved. The CDR3 runs to 11 residues. V was trimmed by 1 base and J by 7 bases, leaving 1 base between them. Germline CDR1 reads MNHEY; CDR2 reads SVGEGT. CDR3 nucleotides: TGTGCCAGCAGTTACTTCGGGGAGCTGTTTTTT. The encoded protein is CASSYFGELFF.

The gene calls are TRBV9 and TRBJ1-2; possibly TRBD1 for D (5 bases). This CDR3 region has 14 residues. CDR1 and CDR2 from the germline V gene are SGDLS and YYNGEE. The V end was cut by 4 bases, the J end by 7 bases, with 17 bases between. The CDR3 loop is CASSLDSLVRGYTF. The CDR3 DNA reads TGTGCCAGCAGCCTTGACAGCTTGGTCCGTGGCTACACCTTC.

The gene calls are TRBV20-1 and TRBJ1-5, with 7 positions matching TRBD1. The ends lost 1 base at V and 3 bases at J; junction bases unmatched: 3. CDR3 length: 14 residues. CDR1 is DFQATT, CDR2 SNEGSKA, per germline (reference sequence). The CDR3 sequence: CSARGGGVNQPQHF. As DNA, the CDR3 is TGCAGTGCTAGAGGAGGGGGCGTCAATCAGCCCCAGCATTTT.

This clonotype was seen more than once but under ten times. CDR3 bases: TGTGCCAGTAGTATAGGAGGCTCAGGGGAACCACCCCTCCACTTT. This translates into CASSIGGSGEPPLHF. V usage is TRBV19 and J usage is TRBJ1-6; a possible D gene is TRBD1 (6 bases). Trimming left V 1 base short and J 11 bases short, with 15 bases between. From germline, CDR1 is LNHDA and CDR2 SQIVND (reference sequence). This CDR3 comprises 15 residues.

This clonotype has a count of ten or more. The V call is TRBV28, the J call TRBJ1-2, with 9 bases lining up with TRBD1. V lost 6 bases and J lost 4; bases outside the gene matches: 9. This CDR3 comprises 15 residues. Looked up from germline, CDR1 is MDHEN and CDR2 is SYDVKM. The CDR3 region is CASRSPGQGFYGYTF. Here the CDR3 DNA reads TGTGCCAGCAGATCGCCGGGACAGGGCTTCTATGGCTACACCTTC.

Ten or more counts support this clonotype. The V and J genes are TRBV6-2 or TRBV6-3 and TRBJ2-7; D remains unclear. From germline, CDR1 is MNHEY and CDR2 SVGEGT. Trimming shortened V by 2 bases and J by 4 bases, and 6 bases separated the two germline ends. The CDR3 loop spans 12 amino acids. The DNA of the CDR3 is TGTGCCAGCAGTTACGGCAGGTACGAGCAGTACTTC. This encodes CASSYGRYEQYF.

The chain carries TRBV28 and TRBJ1-1, with 8 positions matching TRBD1. Germline V CDR1 and CDR2: MDHEN, SYDVKM. The junction had 11 bases not matched to a gene; V was cut back by 6 bases and J by 5 bases. The CDR3 is 15 residues long. Here the CDR3 reads CASSLRQGWVTEAFF. CDR3 in DNA: TGTGCCAGCAGCCTAAGACAGGGGTGGGTTACTGAAGCTTTCTTT.

This clonotype showed up many times. CDR3 bases: TGTGCCAGCAGTTCGCTTATGGGGGGAGCGGTCTACAATGAGCAGTTCTTC. This encodes CASSSLMGGAVYNEQFF. The chain joins TRBV28 to TRBJ2-1; D possibly corresponds to TRBD2 (6 bases). V dropped 4 bases and J dropped 3 bases, with 19 bases sitting between them. There are 17 residues in the CDR3. The germline V gene encodes CDR1 MDHEN and CDR2 SYDVKM.

About this clonotype itself: This may be a read error: a much more frequent sequence differs by one nucleotide. V is TRBV7-9 and J is TRBJ2-7; D is possibly TRBD1 (6 bases). Trimming removed 6 bases from V and 8 bases from J, with 14 bases in between. Germline V gene data show CDR1 as SEHNR and CDR2 as FQNEAQ (reference sequence). This CDR3 spans 12 amino acids. CDR3 sequence (DNA): TGTGCCAGCAGTCGAACAGGGACGAAGCAGTACTTC. It codes for CASSRTGTKQYF.

This chain uses TRBV23-1 with TRBJ2-5, with 12 positions matching TRBD1. TRBV23-1 is an ORF for which the function is uncertain. This CDR3 is 16 amino acids long. V lost 8 bases and J lost 4; bases outside the gene matches: 11. The CDR3 coding sequence is TGCGCCAGCCCAAGGGAGGGACAGGGGGCGCGAGAGACCCAGTACTTC. Translating gives CASPREGQGARETQYF.

This clonotype was counted many times. J is TRBJ2-2 and V is TRBV10-3, with 7 bases aligning to TRBD1. J gave up 2 bases and V 10 bases, and 13 bases lay outside the gene matches. This CDR3 has 16 amino acids. Germline CDR1 and CDR2: ENHRY and SYGVKD. CDR3 in amino acids: CATAGTEDLNTGELFF. CDR3 nucleotide sequence: TGTGCCACCGCCGGGACAGAAGATTTAAACACCGGGGAGCTGTTTTTT.

The chain combines TRBV7-6 with TRBJ2-5; D may be TRBD1 or TRBD2 (6 bases each). In germline, CDR1 is SGHVS, CDR2 FNYEAQ. CDR3 length: 14 residues. V gave up 3 bases and J gave up 4 bases, with 12 bases separating them. CDR3 amino acids: CASSFEGGPETQYF. CDR3 DNA: TGTGCCAGCAGCTTTGAGGGGGGACCAGAGACCCAGTACTTC.

This clonotype has a count of ten or more. The V call is TRBV3-1, the J call TRBJ1-1, with TRBD1 as a possible D gene (6 bases). Trimming left V 4 bases short and J 5 bases short, with 20 bases between. From germline, CDR1 is LGHDT and CDR2 YNNKEL (reference sequence). The CDR3 is made up of 16 amino acids. The CDR3 sequence: CASSPPPGGRRTEAFF. CDR3 coding DNA: TGTGCCAGCAGCCCGCCCCCCGGGGGCCGCCGAACTGAAGCTTTCTTT.

Many counts were recorded for this clonotype. The chain links TRBV12-3 or TRBV12-4 to TRBJ1-1; maybe TRBD1 (5 bases). V lost 5 bases to trimming and J lost 5 bases, with 18 bases between them. This CDR3 is 15 amino acids long. DNA for the CDR3: TGTGCCAGCAGTCCCAGGGAAAGGGTGGGAACTGAAGCTTTCTTT. This gives the protein CASSPRERVGTEAFF.

The chain uses TRBV5-4 and TRBJ1-1; D gene ambiguous. This CDR3 is 15 amino acids long. Trimming took 6 bases from V and 6 from J, leaving 21 bases between them. Germline CDR1 SGHNT, CDR2 YYREEE (reference sequence). The CDR3 DNA sequence: TGTGCCAGCACCACCTCTCCCGAATCGCTCCCTGAAGCTTTCTTT. Its protein product is CASTTSPESLPEAFF.

This clonotype has ten or more counts. The chain links TRBV29-1 to TRBJ1-2; D gene ambiguous. V was shortened by 5 bases and J by 3 bases, with 10 bases between the two germline ends. Germline-derived CDR1 and CDR2 are SQVTM and ANQGSEA. The CDR3 spans 12 residues. The DNA for the CDR3 is TGCAGCGTTCGGGCAGTGGACTATGGCTACACCTTC. Protein product: CSVRAVDYGYTF.

The rearrangement links TRBV6-1 to TRBJ1-2; 9 nucleotides align to TRBD1. Trimming at V came to 7 bases and at J to 4 bases, leaving 16 bases not matched to a gene. Germline V CDR1 and CDR2: MNHNS, SASEGT. The CDR3 loop spans 17 amino acids. The CDR3 sequence is CASTLTGGAWPFYGYTF. In DNA, the CDR3 is TGTGCCAGCACCCTAACAGGGGGCGCGTGGCCGTTCTATGGCTACACCTTC.

The J gene is TRBJ2-1, the V gene TRBV6-5; 14 nucleotides line up with TRBD2. The CDR3 consists of 16 residues. CDR1 is MNHEY, CDR2 SVGAGI, per germline. V gave up 6 bases and J gave up 10 bases; unmatched junction bases: 11. The chain's CDR3 is CASSRAGTSGGGEQFF. CDR3 sequence (DNA): TGTGCCAGCAGCCGTGCCGGGACTAGCGGGGGCGGGGAGCAGTTCTTC.

The genes are TRBV6-2 or TRBV6-3 and TRBJ2-2, with TRBD2 matching over 11 bases. The trim removed 6 bases at V and 0 bases at J, leaving 3 bases unmatched. CDR3 length: 16 residues. Germline values: CDR1 MNHEY, CDR2 SVGEGT. The CDR3 sequence is CASRPSGRSNTGELFF. The DNA for the CDR3 is TGTGCCAGCAGACCTAGCGGGAGGTCGAACACCGGGGAGCTGTTTTTT.

The V call is TRBV29-1, the J call TRBJ1-1; D remains unclear. CDR3 length: 14 amino acids. Germline values: CDR1 SQVTM, CDR2 ANQGSEA. V was pared by 6 bases and J by 1 base, with 15 bases between. The CDR3 sequence: CSVDYQSRNTEAFF. CDR3 sequence (DNA): TGCAGCGTCGACTACCAATCGAGGAACACTGAAGCTTTCTTT.

This clonotype was picked up many times. The rearrangement joins TRBV7-6 to TRBJ2-7; 8 nucleotides agree with TRBD1. The CDR3 runs 15 residues. The J segment lost 3 bases and the V segment lost 6 bases, leaving 10 bases of the junction unmatched. Germline loops: CDR1 SGHVS, CDR2 FNYEAQ. The CDR3, as DNA: TGTGCCAGCAGAAATGGACAGGGCCCAAACTACGAGCAGTACTTC. As protein: CASRNGQGPNYEQYF.

V and J are TRBV12-3 or TRBV12-4 and TRBJ2-3; 7 bases agree with TRBD2. Trimming at V came to 4 bases and at J to 2 bases, leaving 6 bases not matched to a gene. The CDR3 length is 15 residues. Written as DNA, the CDR3 is TGTGCCAGCAGTTCCCTAGCGGACAACACAGATACGCAGTATTTT. Residues: CASSSLADNTDTQYF.

This clonotype came up many times. The chain is built from TRBV11-2 and TRBJ2-3; the match to TRBD2 covers 7 bases. CDR1 is SGHAT, CDR2 FQNNGV, per germline. CDR3 length equals 15 residues. The junction had 5 bases not matched to a gene; V was cut back by 5 bases and J by 0 bases. CDR3 nucleotides: TGTGCCAGCAGCAATAGCGGGCTAAGCACAGATACGCAGTATTTT. It is translated as CASSNSGLSTDTQYF.

A few counts support this clonotype. The chain links TRBV5-4 to TRBJ1-2, with D perhaps TRBD1 (5 bases). Germline lookup yields CDR1 SGHNT and CDR2 YYREEE (reference sequence). V gave up 4 bases and J gave up 2 bases, with 15 bases separating them. This CDR3 contains 15 residues. CDR3: CASSPHSGMNYGYTF. CDR3 nucleotide sequence: TGTGCCAGCAGCCCCCATTCAGGGATGAACTATGGCTACACCTTC.

This clonotype has only a few counts. V and J are TRBV28 and TRBJ2-5; a weak D match, TRBD1 (5 bases). CDR1 is MDHEN and CDR2 is SYDVKM in the germline V gene. There are 13 residues in the CDR3. V shed 7 bases and J shed 6 bases, with 15 bases lying between them. In nucleotides, the CDR3 is TGTGCCAGCAAAGTCCCAGGGATGAAGACCCAGTACTTC. It yields the protein CASKVPGMKTQYF.

This clonotype came up a few times. The chain couples TRBV2 to TRBJ1-5; 7 bases map to TRBD1. Germline CDR1 and CDR2: SNHLY and FYNNEI. The CDR3 consists of 16 residues. With 3 bases clipped from V and 2 bases from J, the junction kept 7 bases outside the gene matches. CDR3 sequence reads: CASSDRGLGGNQPQHF. DNA for the CDR3: TGTGCCAGCAGTGATAGGGGGCTAGGAGGCAATCAGCCCCAGCATTTT.

This chain joins TRBV5-4 and TRBJ1-6; 8 bases line up with TRBD1. Germline V gene lookup returns CDR1 SGHNT and CDR2 YYREEE (reference sequence). This CDR3 region has 17 residues. V gave up 1 base and J gave up 4 bases; unmatched junction bases: 7. The CDR3 DNA reads as TGTGCCAGCAGCTTGTGGACAGGGAAGGTTTATAATTCACCCCTCCACTTT. It yields the protein CASSLWTGKVYNSPLHF.